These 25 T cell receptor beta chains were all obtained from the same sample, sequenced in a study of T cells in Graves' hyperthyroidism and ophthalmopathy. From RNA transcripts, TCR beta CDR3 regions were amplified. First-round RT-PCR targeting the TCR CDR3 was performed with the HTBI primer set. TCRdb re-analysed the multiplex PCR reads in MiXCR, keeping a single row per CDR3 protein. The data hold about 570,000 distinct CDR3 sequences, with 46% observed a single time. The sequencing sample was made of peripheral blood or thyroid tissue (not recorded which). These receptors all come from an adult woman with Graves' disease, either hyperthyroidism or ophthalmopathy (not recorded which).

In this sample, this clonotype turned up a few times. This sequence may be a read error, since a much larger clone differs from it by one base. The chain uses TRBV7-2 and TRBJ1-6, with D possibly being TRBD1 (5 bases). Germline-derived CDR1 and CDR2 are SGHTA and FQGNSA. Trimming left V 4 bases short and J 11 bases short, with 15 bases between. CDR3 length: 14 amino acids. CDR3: CASSYRGLDPPLHF. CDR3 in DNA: TGTGCCAGCAGCTATAGGGGTCTTGATCCACCCCTCCACTTT.

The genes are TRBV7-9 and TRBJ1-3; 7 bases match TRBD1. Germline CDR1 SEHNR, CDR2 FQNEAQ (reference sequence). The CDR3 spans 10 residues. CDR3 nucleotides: TGTGATCAGGGGGACACCACCATATATTTT. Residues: CDQGDTTIYF.

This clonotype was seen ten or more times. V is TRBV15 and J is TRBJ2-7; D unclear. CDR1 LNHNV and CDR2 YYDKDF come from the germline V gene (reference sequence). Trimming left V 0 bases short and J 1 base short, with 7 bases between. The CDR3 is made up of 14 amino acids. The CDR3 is CATSRDGGSYEQYF. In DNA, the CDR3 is TGTGCCACCAGCAGAGATGGTGGGTCCTACGAGCAGTACTTC. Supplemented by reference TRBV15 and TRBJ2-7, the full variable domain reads DAMVIQNPRYQVTQFGKPVTLSCSQTLNHNVMYWYQQKSSQAPKLLFHYYDKDFNNEADTPDNFQSRRPNTSFCFLDIRSPGLGDTAMYLCATSRDGGSYEQYFGPGTRLTVT.

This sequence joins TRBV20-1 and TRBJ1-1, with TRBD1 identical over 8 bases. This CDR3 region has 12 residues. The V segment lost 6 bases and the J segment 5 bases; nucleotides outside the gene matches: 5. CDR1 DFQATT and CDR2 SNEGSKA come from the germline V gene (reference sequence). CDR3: CSAGQGQTEAFF. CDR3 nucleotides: TGCAGTGCCGGACAGGGCCAGACTGAAGCTTTCTTT.

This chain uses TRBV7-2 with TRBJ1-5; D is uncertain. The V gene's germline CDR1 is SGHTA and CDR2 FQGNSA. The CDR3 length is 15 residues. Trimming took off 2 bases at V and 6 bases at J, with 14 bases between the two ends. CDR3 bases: TGTGCCAGCAGCTTAAAGCGGTTGGGTAGTCAGCCCCAGCATTTT. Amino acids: CASSLKRLGSQPQHF.

The CDR3 nucleotides read TGTGCCATCAGTGAGTCAGGGCAGGGCATCAACGAGCAGTACTTC. It translates to CAISESGQGINEQYF. The chain couples TRBV10-3 to TRBJ2-7; D possibly corresponds to TRBD1 (5 bases). Trimming took off 0 bases at V and 5 bases at J, with 14 bases between the two ends. The germline gives CDR1 ENHRY, CDR2 SYGVKD. The CDR3 has 15 residues.

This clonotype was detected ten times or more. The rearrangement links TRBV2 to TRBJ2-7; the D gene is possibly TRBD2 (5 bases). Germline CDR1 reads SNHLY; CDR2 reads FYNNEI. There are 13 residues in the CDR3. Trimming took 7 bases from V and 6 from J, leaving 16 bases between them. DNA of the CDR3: TGTGCCAGCATTCCCAGACTCCGGGGCGAGCAGTACTTC. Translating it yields CASIPRLRGEQYF.

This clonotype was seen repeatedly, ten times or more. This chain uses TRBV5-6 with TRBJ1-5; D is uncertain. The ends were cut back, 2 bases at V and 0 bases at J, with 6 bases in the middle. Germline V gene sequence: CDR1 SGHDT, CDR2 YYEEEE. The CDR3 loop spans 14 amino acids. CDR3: CASSFLHSNQPQHF. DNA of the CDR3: TGTGCCAGCAGCTTCCTCCATAGCAATCAGCCCCAGCATTTT. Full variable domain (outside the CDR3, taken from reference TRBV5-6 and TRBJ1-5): DAGVTQSPTHLIKTRGQQVTLRCSPKSGHDTVSWYQQALGQGPQFIFQYYEEEERQRGNFPDRFSGHQFPNYSSELNVNALLLGDSALYLCASSFLHSNQPQHFGDGTRLSIL.

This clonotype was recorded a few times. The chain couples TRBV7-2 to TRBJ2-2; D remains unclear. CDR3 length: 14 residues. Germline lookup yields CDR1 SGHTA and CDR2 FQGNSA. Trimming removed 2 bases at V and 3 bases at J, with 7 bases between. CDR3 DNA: TGTGCCAGCAGCTTAATTGGGGACACCGGGGAGCTGTTTTTT. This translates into CASSLIGDTGELFF. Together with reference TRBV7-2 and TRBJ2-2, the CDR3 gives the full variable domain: GAGVSQSPSNKVTEKGKDVELRCDPISGHTALYWYRQSLGQGLEFLIYFQGNSAPDKSGLPSDRFSAERTGGSVSTLTIQRTQQEDSAVYLCASSLIGDTGELFFGEGSRLTVL.

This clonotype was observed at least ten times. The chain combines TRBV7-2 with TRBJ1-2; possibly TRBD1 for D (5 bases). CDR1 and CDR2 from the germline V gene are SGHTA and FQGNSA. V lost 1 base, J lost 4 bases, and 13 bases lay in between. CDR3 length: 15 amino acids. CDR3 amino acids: CASSLVPGPVYGYTF. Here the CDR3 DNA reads TGTGCCAGCAGCTTAGTCCCGGGGCCCGTCTATGGCTACACCTTC. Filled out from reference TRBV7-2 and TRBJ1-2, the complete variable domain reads GAGVSQSPSNKVTEKGKDVELRCDPISGHTALYWYRQSLGQGLEFLIYFQGNSAPDKSGLPSDRFSAERTGGSVSTLTIQRTQQEDSAVYLCASSLVPGPVYGYTFGSGTRLTVV.

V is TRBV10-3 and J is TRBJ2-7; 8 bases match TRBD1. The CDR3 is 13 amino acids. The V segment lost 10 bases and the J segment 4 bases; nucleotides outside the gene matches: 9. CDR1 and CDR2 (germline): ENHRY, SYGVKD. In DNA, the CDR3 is TGTGCCACCCGTCCGGACAGGGTGTACGAGCAGTACTTC. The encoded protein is CATRPDRVYEQYF.

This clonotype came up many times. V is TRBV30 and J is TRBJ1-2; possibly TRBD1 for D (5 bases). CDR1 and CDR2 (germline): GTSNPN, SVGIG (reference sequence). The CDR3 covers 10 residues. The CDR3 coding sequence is TGTGCTGGGACCTTTCGTGGCTACACCTTC. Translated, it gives CAGTFRGYTF. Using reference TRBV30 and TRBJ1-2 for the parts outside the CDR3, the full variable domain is SQTIHQWPATLVQPVGSPLSLECTVEGTSNPNLYWYRQAAGRGLQLLFYSVGIGQISSEVPQNLSASRPQDRQFILSSKKLLLSDSGFYLCAGTFRGYTFGSGTRLTVV.

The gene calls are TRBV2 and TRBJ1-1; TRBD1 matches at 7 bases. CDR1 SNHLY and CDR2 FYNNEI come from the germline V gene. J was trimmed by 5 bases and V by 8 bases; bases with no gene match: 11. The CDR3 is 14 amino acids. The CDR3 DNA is TGTGCCAGCGGGGGAGACAGGGCGGGGACTGAAGCTTTCTTT. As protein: CASGGDRAGTEAFF.

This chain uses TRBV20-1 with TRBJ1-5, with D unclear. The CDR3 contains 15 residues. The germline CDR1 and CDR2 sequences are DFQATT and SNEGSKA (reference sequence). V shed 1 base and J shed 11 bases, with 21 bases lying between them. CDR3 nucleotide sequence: TGCAGTGCTAGAGTTGGTTCTAGCGGGAGTGAGACCCAGCATTTT. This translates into CSARVGSSGSETQHF.

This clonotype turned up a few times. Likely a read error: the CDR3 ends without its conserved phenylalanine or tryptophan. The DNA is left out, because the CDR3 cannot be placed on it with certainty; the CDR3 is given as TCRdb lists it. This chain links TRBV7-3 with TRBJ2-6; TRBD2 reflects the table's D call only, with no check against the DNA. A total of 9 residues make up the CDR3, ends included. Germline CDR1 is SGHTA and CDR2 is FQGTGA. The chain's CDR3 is CASSPASIT.

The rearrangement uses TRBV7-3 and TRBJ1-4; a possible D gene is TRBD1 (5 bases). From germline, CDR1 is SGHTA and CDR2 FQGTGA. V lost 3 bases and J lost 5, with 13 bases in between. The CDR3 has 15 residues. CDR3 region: CASSFPTGVNEKLFF. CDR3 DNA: TGTGCCAGCAGCTTTCCCACGGGGGTGAATGAAAAACTGTTTTTT. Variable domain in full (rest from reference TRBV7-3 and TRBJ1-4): GAGVSQTPSNKVTEKGKYVELRCDPISGHTALYWYRQSLGQGPEFLIYFQGTGAADDSGLPNDRFFAVRPEGSVSTLKIQRTERGDSAVYLCASSFPTGVNEKLFFGSGTQLSVL.

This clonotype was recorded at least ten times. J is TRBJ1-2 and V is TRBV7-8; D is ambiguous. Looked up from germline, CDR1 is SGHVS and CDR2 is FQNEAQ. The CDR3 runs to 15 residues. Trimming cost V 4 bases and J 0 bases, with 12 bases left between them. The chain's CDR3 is CASSYPNEANYGYTF. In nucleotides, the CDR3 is TGTGCCAGCAGCTATCCTAACGAAGCTAACTATGGCTACACCTTC.

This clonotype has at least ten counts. CDR3 sequence reads: CASSLEASYEQYF. As DNA, the CDR3 is TGTGCCAGCAGCTTAGAAGCAAGCTACGAGCAGTACTTC. The chain employs TRBV11-2 and TRBJ2-7; D is ambiguous. From germline, CDR1 is SGHAT and CDR2 FQNNGV. V was pared by 0 bases and J by 3 bases, with 6 bases between. The length of the CDR3 is 13 residues.

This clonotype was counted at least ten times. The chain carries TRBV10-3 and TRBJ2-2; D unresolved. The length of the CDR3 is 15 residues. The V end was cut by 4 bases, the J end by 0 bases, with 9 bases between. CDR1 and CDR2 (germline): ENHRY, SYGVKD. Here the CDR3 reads CAISGGPPNTGELFF. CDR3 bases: TGTGCCATCAGTGGAGGACCCCCGAACACCGGGGAGCTGTTTTTT.

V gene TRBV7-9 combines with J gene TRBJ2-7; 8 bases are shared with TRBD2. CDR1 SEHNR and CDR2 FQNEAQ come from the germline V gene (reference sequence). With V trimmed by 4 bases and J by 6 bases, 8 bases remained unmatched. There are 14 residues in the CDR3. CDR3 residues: CASSSGLAPPEQYF. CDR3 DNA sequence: TGTGCCAGCAGCTCCGGACTAGCACCTCCCGAGCAGTACTTC.

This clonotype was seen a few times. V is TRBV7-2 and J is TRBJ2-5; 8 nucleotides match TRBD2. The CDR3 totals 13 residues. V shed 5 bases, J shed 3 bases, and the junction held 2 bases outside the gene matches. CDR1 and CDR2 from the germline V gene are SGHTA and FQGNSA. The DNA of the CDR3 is TGTGCCAGCAGCCCGGGGGGGAAAGAGACCCAGTACTTC. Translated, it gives CASSPGGKETQYF.

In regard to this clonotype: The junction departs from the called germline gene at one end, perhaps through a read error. The CDR3 sequence: CASSNPRGQGYEKLFF. As DNA, the CDR3 is TGTGCCAGCAGTAACCCTCGGGGACAGGGTTATGAAAAACTGTTTTTT. The chain recombines TRBV19 with TRBJ1-4, with 9 bases aligning to TRBD1. The CDR3 has 16 residues. CDR1 is LNHDA and CDR2 is SQIVND in the germline V gene (reference sequence).

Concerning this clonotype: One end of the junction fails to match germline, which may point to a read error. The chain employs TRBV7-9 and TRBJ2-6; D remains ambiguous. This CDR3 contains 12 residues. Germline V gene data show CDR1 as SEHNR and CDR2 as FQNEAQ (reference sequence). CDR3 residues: CARRAGANVLTF. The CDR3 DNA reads TGTGCCCGCAGAGCTGGGGCCAACGTCCTGACTTTC.

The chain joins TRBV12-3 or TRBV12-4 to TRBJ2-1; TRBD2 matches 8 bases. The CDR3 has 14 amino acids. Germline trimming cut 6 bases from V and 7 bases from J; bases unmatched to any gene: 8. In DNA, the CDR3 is TGTGCCAGCAGCCGGGGGGGGCAACGGAATGAGCAGTTCTTC. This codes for CASSRGGQRNEQFF.

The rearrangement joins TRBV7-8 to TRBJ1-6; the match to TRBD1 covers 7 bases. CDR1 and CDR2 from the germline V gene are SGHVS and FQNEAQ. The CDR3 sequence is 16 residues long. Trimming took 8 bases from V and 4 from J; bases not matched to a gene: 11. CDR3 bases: TGTGCCAGCGGGTCCCCATCGGGACAGTATAATTCACCCCTCCACTTT. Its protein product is CASGSPSGQYNSPLHF.